This TCR beta chain is from a study of cytomegalovirus exposure and HLA in healthy donors. Note on this clone: The antigen remains undetermined.

This CDR3 is built from 14 residues. Germline V gene lookup returns CDR1 MDHEN and CDR2 SYDVKM. V was clipped by 5 bases and J by 2 bases, with 12 bases between them. Notes on the study in general: The productive fraction for most TCR beta V segments was about 90% or about 30% in an earlier analysis. In a later analysis, compared with equally common non-associated chains, HLA-associated beta chains were more expanded.

Vbeta (60) and Jbeta (13) primers were used in the PCR. Sequencing was performed with immunoSEQ multiplex PCR; in TCRdb, only in-frame clones are kept and a portion is missing. The data contain 110,000 to 150,000 clones, 65% to 85% of them singletons. The chain has TRBV28 and TRBJ2-5, with TRBD1 as a possible D gene (6 bases). Sequencing was carried out using PBMCs. This receptor was taken from a male donor in good health and CMV-seronegative. CDR3 amino acids: CASSPYREQETQYF. The CDR3 DNA sequence: TGTGCCAGCAGTCCCTACAGGGAACAAGAGACCCAGTACTTC.